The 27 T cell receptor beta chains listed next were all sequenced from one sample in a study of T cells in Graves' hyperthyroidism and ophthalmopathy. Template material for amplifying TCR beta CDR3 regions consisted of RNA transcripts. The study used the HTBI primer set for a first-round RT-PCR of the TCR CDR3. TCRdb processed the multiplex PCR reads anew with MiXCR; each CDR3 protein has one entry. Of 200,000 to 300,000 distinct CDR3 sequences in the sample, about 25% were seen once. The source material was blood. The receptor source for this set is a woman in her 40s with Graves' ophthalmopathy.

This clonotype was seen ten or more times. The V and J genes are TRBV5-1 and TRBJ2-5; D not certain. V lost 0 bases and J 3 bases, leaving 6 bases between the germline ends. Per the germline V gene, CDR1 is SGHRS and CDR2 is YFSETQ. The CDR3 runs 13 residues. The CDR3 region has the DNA TGCGCCAGCAGCTTGGCGACGGAAGAGACCCAGTACTTC. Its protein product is CASSLATEETQYF.

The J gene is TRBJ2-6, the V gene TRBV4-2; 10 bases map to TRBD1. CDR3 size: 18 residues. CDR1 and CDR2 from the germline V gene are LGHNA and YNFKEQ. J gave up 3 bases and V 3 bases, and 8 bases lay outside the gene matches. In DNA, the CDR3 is TGTGCCAGCAGCCACTCCGGGACAGGGGCGGATGGGGCCAACGTCCTGACTTTC. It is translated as CASSHSGTGADGANVLTF.

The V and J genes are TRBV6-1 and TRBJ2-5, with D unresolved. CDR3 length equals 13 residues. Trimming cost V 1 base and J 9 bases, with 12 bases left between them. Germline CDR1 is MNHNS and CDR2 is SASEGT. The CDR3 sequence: CASSEELTSAQYF. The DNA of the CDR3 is TGTGCCAGCAGTGAAGAACTAACGTCGGCCCAGTACTTC.

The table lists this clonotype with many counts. The CDR3, as DNA: TGTGCCAGCAGTTTAGCGTCTATTGAGATACGGGGGAGCGAGCAGTACTTC. This translates into CASSLASIEIRGSEQYF. The genes are TRBV12-3 or TRBV12-4 and TRBJ2-7; a possible D gene is TRBD2 (6 bases). V gave up 0 bases and J gave up 6 bases, with 21 bases separating them. The CDR3 loop spans 17 amino acids.

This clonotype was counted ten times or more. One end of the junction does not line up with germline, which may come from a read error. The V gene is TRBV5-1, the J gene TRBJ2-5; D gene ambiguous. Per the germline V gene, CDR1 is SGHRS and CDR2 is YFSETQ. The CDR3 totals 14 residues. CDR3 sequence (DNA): TGCGCCAGCAGTTTGGGATGGGTCCAAGAGACCCAGTACTTC. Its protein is CASSLGWVQETQYF.

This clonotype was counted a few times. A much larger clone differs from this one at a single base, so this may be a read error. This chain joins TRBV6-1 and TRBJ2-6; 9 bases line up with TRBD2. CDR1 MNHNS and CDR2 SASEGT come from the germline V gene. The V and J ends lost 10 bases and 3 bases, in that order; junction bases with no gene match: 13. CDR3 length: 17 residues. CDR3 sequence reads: CANTVEAGGYGANVLTF. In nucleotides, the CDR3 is TGTGCCAACACAGTTGAAGCGGGAGGATATGGGGCCAACGTCCTGACTTTC.

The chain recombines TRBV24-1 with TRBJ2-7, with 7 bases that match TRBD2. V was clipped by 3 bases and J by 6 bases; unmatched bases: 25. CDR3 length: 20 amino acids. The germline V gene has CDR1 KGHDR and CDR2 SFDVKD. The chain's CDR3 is CATSDTGARGSREGRFEQYF. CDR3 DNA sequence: TGTGCCACCAGTGATACCGGAGCTAGAGGGTCAAGGGAGGGTCGGTTCGAGCAGTACTTC.

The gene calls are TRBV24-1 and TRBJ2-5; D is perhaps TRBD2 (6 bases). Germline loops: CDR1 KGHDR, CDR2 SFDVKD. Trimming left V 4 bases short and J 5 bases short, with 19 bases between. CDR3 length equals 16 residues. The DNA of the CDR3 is TGTGCCACCAGTGACCAAGGGACTCCTCGGCAGGAGACCCAGTACTTC. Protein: CATSDQGTPRQETQYF.

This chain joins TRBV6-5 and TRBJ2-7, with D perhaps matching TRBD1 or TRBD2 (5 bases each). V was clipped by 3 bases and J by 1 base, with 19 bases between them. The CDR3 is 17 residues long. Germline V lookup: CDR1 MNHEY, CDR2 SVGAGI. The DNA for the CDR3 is TGTGCCAGCAGTTATAGTTTTCCCGGGACGGGATCCTACGAGCAGTACTTC. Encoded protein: CASSYSFPGTGSYEQYF.

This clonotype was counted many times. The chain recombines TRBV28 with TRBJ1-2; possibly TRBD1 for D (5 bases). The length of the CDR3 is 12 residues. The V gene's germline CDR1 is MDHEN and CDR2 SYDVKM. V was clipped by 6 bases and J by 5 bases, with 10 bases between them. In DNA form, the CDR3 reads TGTGCCAGCAGCAGGAGACAGTATGGCTACACCTTC. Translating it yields CASSRRQYGYTF.

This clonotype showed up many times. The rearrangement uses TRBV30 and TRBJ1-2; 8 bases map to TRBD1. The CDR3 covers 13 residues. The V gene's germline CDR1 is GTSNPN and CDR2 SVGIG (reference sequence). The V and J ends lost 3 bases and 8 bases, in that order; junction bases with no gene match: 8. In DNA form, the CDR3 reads TGTGCCTGGAGCGACCCAGGGGGCCGGGGCTACACCTTC. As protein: CAWSDPGGRGYTF.

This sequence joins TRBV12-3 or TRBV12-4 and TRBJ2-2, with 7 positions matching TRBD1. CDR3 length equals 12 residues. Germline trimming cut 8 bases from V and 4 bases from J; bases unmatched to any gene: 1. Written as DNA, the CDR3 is TGTGCCAGCCGGACAGGCACCGGGGAGCTGTTTTTT. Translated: CASRTGTGELFF.

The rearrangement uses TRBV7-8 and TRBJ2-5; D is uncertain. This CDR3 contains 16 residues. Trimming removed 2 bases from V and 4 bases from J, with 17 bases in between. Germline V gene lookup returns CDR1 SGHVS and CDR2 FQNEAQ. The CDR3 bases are TGTGCCAGCAGCTTACTGAGGCCCCCTCGAGGAGAGACCCAGTACTTC. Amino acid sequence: CASSLLRPPRGETQYF.

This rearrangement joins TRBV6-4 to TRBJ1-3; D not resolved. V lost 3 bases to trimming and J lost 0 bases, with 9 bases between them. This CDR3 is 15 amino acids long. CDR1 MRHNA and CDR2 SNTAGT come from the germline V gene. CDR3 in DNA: TGTGCCAGCAGTGAATCCGAAGTCTCTGGAAACACCATATATTTT. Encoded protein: CASSESEVSGNTIYF.

The CDR3 DNA follows: TGCAGTGCGAAGGGACAGGGTTCTGAAGCTTTCTTT. Its protein product is CSAKGQGSEAFF. This rearrangement joins TRBV20-1 to TRBJ1-1; 9 bases are shared with TRBD1. The length of the CDR3 is 12 residues. The germline gives CDR1 DFQATT, CDR2 SNEGSKA (reference sequence). The junction had 5 bases not matched to a gene; V was cut back by 6 bases and J by 6 bases.

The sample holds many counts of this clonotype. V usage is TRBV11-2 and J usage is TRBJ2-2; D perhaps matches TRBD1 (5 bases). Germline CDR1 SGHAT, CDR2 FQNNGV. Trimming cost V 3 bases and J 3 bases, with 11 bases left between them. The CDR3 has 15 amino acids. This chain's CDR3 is CASSFRGFDTGELFF. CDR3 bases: TGTGCCAGCAGCTTTAGGGGTTTTGACACCGGGGAGCTGTTTTTT.

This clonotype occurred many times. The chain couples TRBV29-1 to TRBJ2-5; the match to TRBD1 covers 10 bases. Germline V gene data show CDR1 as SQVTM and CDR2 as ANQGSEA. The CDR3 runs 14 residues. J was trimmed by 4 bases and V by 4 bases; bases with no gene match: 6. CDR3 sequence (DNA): TGCAGCGTTGCCTTGGGACAGGGGCGAGAGACCCAGTACTTC. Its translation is CSVALGQGRETQYF.

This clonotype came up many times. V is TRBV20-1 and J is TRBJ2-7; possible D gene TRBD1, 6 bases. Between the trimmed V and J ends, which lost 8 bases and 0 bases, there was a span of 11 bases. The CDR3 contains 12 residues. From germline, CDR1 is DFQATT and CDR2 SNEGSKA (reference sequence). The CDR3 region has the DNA TGCAGTCGCCACAGGGCCTCCTACGAGCAGTACTTC. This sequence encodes CSRHRASYEQYF.

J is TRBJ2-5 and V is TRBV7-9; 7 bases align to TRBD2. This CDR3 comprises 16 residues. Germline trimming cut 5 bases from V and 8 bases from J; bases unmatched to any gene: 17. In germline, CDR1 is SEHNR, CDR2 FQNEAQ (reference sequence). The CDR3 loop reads CASSPPSWGLNTTQYF. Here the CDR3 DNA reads TGTGCCAGCAGCCCCCCCTCGTGGGGACTAAATACAACCCAGTACTTC.

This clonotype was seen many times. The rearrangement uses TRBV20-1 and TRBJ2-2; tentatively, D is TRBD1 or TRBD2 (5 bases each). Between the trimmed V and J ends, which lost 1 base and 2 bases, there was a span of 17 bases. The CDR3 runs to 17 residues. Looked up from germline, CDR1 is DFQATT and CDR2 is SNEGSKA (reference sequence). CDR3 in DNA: TGCAGTGCTAGAGCCCACACACCGGGACCCAACACCGGGGAGCTGTTTTTT. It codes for CSARAHTPGPNTGELFF.

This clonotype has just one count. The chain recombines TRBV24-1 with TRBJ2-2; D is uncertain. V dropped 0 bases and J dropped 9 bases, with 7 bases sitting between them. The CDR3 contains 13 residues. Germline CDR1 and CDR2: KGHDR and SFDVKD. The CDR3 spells CATSDLQSWELFF. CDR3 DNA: TGTGCCACCAGTGATTTGCAAAGTTGGGAGCTGTTTTTT.

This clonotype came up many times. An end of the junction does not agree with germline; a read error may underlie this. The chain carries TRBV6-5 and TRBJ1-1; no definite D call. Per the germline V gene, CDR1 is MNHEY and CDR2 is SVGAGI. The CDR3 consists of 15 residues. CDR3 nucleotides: TGTGCCAGCAGTTACTCCCACCTCGGGAAAACTGAAACTTTCTTT. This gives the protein CASSYSHLGKTETFF.

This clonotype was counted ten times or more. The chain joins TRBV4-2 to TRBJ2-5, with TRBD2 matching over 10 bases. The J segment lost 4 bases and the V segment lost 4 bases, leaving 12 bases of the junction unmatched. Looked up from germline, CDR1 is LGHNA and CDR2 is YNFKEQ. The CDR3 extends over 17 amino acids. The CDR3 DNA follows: TGTGCCAGCAGCCCCCGTGAACTAGCGGGAAACCCAGAGACCCAGTACTTC. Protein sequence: CASSPRELAGNPETQYF.

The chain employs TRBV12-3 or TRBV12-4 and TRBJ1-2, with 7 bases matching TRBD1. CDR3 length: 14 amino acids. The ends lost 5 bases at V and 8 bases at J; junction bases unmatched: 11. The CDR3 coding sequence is TGTGCCAGCAGTGAGACGACAGGGCTGGAAGGCTACACCTTC. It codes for CASSETTGLEGYTF.

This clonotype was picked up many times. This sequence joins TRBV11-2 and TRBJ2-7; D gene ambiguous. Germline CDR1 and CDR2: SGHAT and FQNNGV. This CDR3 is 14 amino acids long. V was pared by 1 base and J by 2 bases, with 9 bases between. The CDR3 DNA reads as TGTGCCAGCAGCTTAGGGATAGACGCCTACGAGCAGTACTTC. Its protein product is CASSLGIDAYEQYF.

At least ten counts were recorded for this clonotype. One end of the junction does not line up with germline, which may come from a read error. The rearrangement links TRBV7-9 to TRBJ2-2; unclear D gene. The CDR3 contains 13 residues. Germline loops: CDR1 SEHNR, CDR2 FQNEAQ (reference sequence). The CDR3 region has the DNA TGTGCCTGCAGGCTCGAAAAGACCGGGGAGCTGTTTTTT. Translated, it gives CACRLEKTGELFF.

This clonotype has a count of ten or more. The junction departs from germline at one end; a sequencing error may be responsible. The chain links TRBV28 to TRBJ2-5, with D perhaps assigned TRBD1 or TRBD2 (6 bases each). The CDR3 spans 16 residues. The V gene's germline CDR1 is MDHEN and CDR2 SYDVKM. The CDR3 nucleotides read TGTGCCAGCAGTTTAGGGGGAGGACAGTCCCAAAAGACCCAGTACTTC. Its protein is CASSLGGGQSQKTQYF.